One and the same sample provided the 15 T cell receptor beta chains below, sequenced in a study of OX40 agonist ivuxolimab in advanced cancers. TCRdb's table, derived via immunoSEQ multiplex PCR, lists solely in-frame clones and lacks some. The repertoire holds about 110,000 clones, with 80% to 95% as singletons. The source material was CD4+ or CD8+ T cells sorted from blood, sampled in a trial of the OX40 agonist ivuxolimab. Every receptor here comes from an adult with an advanced solid tumor such as melanoma, head and neck, liver or kidney cancer.

This chain uses TRBV5-1 with TRBJ2-3; no clear D gene. V dropped 0 bases and J dropped 3 bases, with 8 bases sitting between them. The CDR3 totals 14 residues. CDR1 is SGHRS and CDR2 is YFSETQ in the germline V gene. The CDR3 DNA is TGCGCCAGCAGCTTGGCAGGTCGAACAGATACGCAGTATTTT. Amino acid sequence: CASSLAGRTDTQYF.

This chain joins TRBV5-1 and TRBJ2-5; D possibly corresponds to TRBD1 (5 bases). V lost 3 bases and J 5 bases, leaving 14 bases between the germline ends. Germline CDR1 is SGHRS and CDR2 is YFSETQ. This CDR3 comprises 14 residues. CDR3 region: CASSSGRASETQYF. The CDR3 DNA reads as TGCGCCAGCAGCTCAGGCAGGGCCAGCGAGACCCAGTACTTC. The entire variable domain, with the rest obtained from reference TRBV5-1 and TRBJ2-5, is as follows: KAGVTQTPRYLIKTRGQQVTLSCSPISGHRSVSWYQQTPGQGLQFLFEYFSETQRNKGNFPGRFSGRQFSNSRSEMNVSTLELGDSALYLCASSSGRASETQYFGPGTRLLVL.

This clone was observed a few times. The chain is built from TRBV28 and TRBJ1-2; perhaps TRBD1 as D (6 bases). Trimming shortened V by 5 bases and J by 7 bases, and 11 bases separated the two germline ends. CDR1 and CDR2 from the germline V gene are MDHEN and SYDVKM. CDR3 size: 12 residues. CDR3 DNA sequence: TGTGCCAGCAGTCGTTACAGGGTTGGCTACACCTTC. Translated: CASSRYRVGYTF.

This chain uses TRBV4-3 with TRBJ1-2; tentatively, D is TRBD1 (5 bases). V dropped 0 bases and J dropped 4 bases, with 12 bases sitting between them. This CDR3 has 15 residues. The germline CDR1 and CDR2 sequences are LGHNA and YSLEER. The CDR3 DNA follows: TGCGCCAGCAGCCAAGACGGGGCGGGGAGCTATGGCTACACCTTC. Its protein product is CASSQDGAGSYGYTF.

This chain connects TRBV13 to TRBJ1-2, with TRBD1 matching over 7 bases. The CDR3 extends over 16 amino acids. J lost 4 bases, V lost 4 bases, and 12 bases had no gene match. Germline values: CDR1 PRHDT, CDR2 FYEKMQ (reference sequence). The CDR3, as DNA: TGTGCCAGCAGCTCGGACAGGCCTTATTCGGGCTATGGCTACACCTTC. Its protein is CASSSDRPYSGYGYTF.

CDR3 nucleotide sequence: TGTGCCAGCTGCACCTCCTACAATGAGCAGTTCTTC. It specifies CASCTSYNEQFF. The chain links TRBV27 to TRBJ2-1, with D unresolved. This CDR3 has 12 residues. V lost 8 bases to trimming and J lost 0 bases, with 5 bases between them. The germline gives CDR1 MNHEY, CDR2 SMNVEV (reference sequence).

The chain links TRBV30 to TRBJ2-3; 9 bases line up with TRBD1. The CDR3 covers 15 residues. Per germline, CDR1 GTSNPN and CDR2 SVGIG (reference sequence). V shed 3 bases, J shed 2 bases, and the junction held 6 bases outside the gene matches. CDR3 sequence (DNA): TGTGCCTGGAGCGCCGGGACAGGGTACACAGATACGCAGTATTTT. Its protein product is CAWSAGTGYTDTQYF.

The rearrangement links TRBV5-6 to TRBJ2-3; TRBD2 matches at 13 bases. Germline V CDR1 and CDR2: SGHDT, YYEEEE. Trimming cost V 5 bases and J 5 bases; bases outside gene matches: 8. The CDR3 runs 16 residues. The CDR3 nucleotides read TGTGCCAGCAGGGGGACTAGCGGGATATATAGAGATACGCAGTATTTT. This sequence encodes CASRGTSGIYRDTQYF. Variable domain in full (rest from reference TRBV5-6 and TRBJ2-3): DAGVTQSPTHLIKTRGQQVTLRCSPKSGHDTVSWYQQALGQGPQFIFQYYEEEERQRGNFPDRFSGHQFPNYSSELNVNALLLGDSALYLCASRGTSGIYRDTQYFGPGTRLTVL.

V usage is TRBV5-4 and J usage is TRBJ2-7; no firm D call. Trimming stripped 0 bases from V and 6 bases from J, with 10 bases between. Germline values: CDR1 SGHNT, CDR2 YYREEE (reference sequence). The CDR3 contains 13 residues. For the CDR3, the DNA is TGTGCCAGCAGCTTGGCGGTCCGCGGCGAGCAGTACTTC. Translating it yields CASSLAVRGEQYF.

This chain uses TRBV18 with TRBJ1-2; D not resolved. The CDR3 has 14 amino acids. Germline CDR1 and CDR2: KGHSH and LQKENI. V shed 0 bases and J shed 5 bases, with 10 bases lying between them. The CDR3 DNA sequence: TGTGCCAGCTCACCACCGGTATCCAATTATGGCTACACCTTC. This gives the protein CASSPPVSNYGYTF.

The count of this clone is one. The rearrangement joins TRBV19 to TRBJ1-2, with no clear D. Trimming removed 2 bases at V and 2 bases at J, with 9 bases between. Looked up from germline, CDR1 is LNHDA and CDR2 is SQIVND (reference sequence). The CDR3 runs 14 residues. In DNA, the CDR3 is TGTGCCAGTAGTATAAGCCTTAGCAACTATGGCTACACCTTC. This gives the protein CASSISLSNYGYTF. The full variable domain, completed using reference TRBV19 and TRBJ1-2, is DGGITQSPKYLFRKEGQNVTLSCEQNLNHDAMYWYRQDPGQGLRLIYYSQIVNDFQKGDIAEGYSVSREKKESFPLTVTSAQKNPTAFYLCASSISLSNYGYTFGSGTRLTVV.

The chain links TRBV19 to TRBJ2-7; 8 positions match TRBD2. V gave up 5 bases and J gave up 7 bases; unmatched junction bases: 13. This CDR3 has 15 residues. Germline V gives CDR1 LNHDA, CDR2 SQIVND (reference sequence). The CDR3 bases are TGTGCCAGTAGTGCCAGCGGGAGTATTTCTGAGGAGCAGTACTTC. Translating gives CASSASGSISEEQYF. The variable domain in full, with the rest retrieved from reference TRBV19 and TRBJ2-7, is DGGITQSPKYLFRKEGQNVTLSCEQNLNHDAMYWYRQDPGQGLRLIYYSQIVNDFQKGDIAEGYSVSREKKESFPLTVTSAQKNPTAFYLCASSASGSISEEQYFGPGTRLTVT.

The chain uses TRBV7-9 and TRBJ2-5; 9 positions match TRBD2. V lost 5 bases and J lost 5; bases outside the gene matches: 12. Germline values: CDR1 SEHNR, CDR2 FQNEAQ (reference sequence). This CDR3 comprises 16 residues. CDR3 residues: CASSTSLAGALETQYF. CDR3 DNA sequence: TGTGCCAGCAGCACATCCTTAGCGGGAGCCCTTGAGACCCAGTACTTC.

The gene calls are TRBV19 and TRBJ2-1; 9 bases map to TRBD2. Germline assignment: CDR1 LNHDA and CDR2 SQIVND (reference sequence). V was clipped by 8 bases and J by 2 bases; unmatched bases: 4. The CDR3 consists of 14 residues. The CDR3 loop is CASAGLAAYNEQFF. The DNA for the CDR3 is TGTGCCAGTGCGGGACTAGCTGCCTACAATGAGCAGTTCTTC.

For this clone: The same CDR3 arises from other DNA sequences in this sample as well. The chain recombines TRBV10-3 with TRBJ1-1; 7 nucleotides line up with TRBD1. This CDR3 spans 14 amino acids. From germline, CDR1 is ENHRY and CDR2 SYGVKD. The V and J ends lost 3 bases and 7 bases, in that order; junction bases with no gene match: 8. The CDR3 reads CAISDWQGGGEAFF. CDR3 nucleotide sequence: TGTGCCATCAGTGACTGGCAGGGGGGTGGTGAAGCTTTCTTT.